This T cell receptor beta chain was sequenced during a study of cytomegalovirus exposure and HLA in healthy donors. Study findings and constraints: Some TCR beta chains (roughly 160 of them) were listed as cytomegalovirus-associated.

A note on this clone: What it binds is not known.

The PCR was carried out with 60 Vbeta primers and 13 Jbeta primers. The table came from immunoSEQ multiplex PCR; TCRdb's copy has only in-frame clones and leaves some out. The data contain roughly 200,000 clones, approximately 79% of them singletons. Healthy donors of bone marrow made up the group. Donors counted as nominally healthy when sampled, yet unrecorded immune exposures were likely. Input material: PBMCs. This clonotype was obtained from a woman younger than 45 in good health and CMV-seropositive.

CDR3 sequence (DNA): TGTGCCAGCAGCTCCTTCGGAGGGGATCAGGGCAATGAGCAGTTCTTC. Protein product: CASSSFGGDQGNEQFF. The J gene is TRBJ2-1, the V gene TRBV7-9; tentatively, D is TRBD2 (6 bases). The germline V gene encodes CDR1 SEHNR and CDR2 FQNEAQ (reference sequence). The CDR3 is made up of 16 amino acids. V lost 4 bases to trimming and J lost 6 bases, with 19 bases between them.